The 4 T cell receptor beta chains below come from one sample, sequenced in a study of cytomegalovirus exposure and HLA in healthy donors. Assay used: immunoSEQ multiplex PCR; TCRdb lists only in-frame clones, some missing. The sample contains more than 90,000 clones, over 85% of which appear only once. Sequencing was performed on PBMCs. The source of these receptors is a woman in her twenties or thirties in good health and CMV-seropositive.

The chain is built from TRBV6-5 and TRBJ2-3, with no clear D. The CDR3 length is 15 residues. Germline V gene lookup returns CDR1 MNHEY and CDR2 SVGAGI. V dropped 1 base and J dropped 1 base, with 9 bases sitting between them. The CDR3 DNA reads TGTGCCAGCAGTTACTTTGGTAGAGGCACAGATACGCAGTATTTT. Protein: CASSYFGRGTDTQYF.

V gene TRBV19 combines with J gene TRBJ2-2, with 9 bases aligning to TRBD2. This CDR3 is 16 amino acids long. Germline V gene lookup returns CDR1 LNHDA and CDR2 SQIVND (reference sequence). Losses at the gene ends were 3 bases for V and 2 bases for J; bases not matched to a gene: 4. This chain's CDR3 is CASSIWLAGNTGELFF. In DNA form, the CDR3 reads TGTGCCAGTAGTATTTGGCTAGCGGGAAACACCGGGGAGCTGTTTTTT.

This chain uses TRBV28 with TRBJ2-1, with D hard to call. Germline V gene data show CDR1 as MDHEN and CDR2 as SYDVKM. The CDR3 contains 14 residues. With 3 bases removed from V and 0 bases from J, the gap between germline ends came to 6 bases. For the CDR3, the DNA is TGTGCCAGCAGTTTCCGGAGCTCCTACAATGAGCAGTTCTTC. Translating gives CASSFRSSYNEQFF.

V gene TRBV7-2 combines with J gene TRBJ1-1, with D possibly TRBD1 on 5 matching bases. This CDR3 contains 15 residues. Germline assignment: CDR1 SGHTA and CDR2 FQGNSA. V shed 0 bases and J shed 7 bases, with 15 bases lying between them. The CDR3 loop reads CASSLASGVAVEAFF. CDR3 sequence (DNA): TGTGCCAGCAGCTTAGCGTCGGGGGTGGCTGTTGAAGCTTTCTTT. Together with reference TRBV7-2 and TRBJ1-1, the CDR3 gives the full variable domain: GAGVSQSPSNKVTEKGKDVELRCDPISGHTALYWYRQSLGQGLEFLIYFQGNSAPDKSGLPSDRFSAERTGGSVSTLTIQRTQQEDSAVYLCASSLASGVAVEAFFGQGTRLTVV.